This T cell receptor beta chain stems from a study of blood T cell repertoires in COVID-19. Profiled with immunoSEQ multiplex PCR; TCRdb holds only in-frame clones, not every one. Seen here are just over 200,000 clones, 85% to 90% observed once, and the top ten hold approximately 6%. The germline CDR1 and CDR2 sequences are LNHDA and SQIVND (reference sequence). CDR3 length equals 15 residues. The V segment lost 2 bases and the J segment 2 bases; nucleotides outside the gene matches: 6. The clonotype comes from a man at least 80 years old with acute or convalescent COVID-19. This chain uses TRBV19 with TRBJ2-7, with 7 bases matching TRBD1. Sequencing was done on a sample of peripheral blood. The CDR3 coding sequence is TGTGCCAGTAGTATATCCGGGACAGAACCCTACGAGCAGTACTTC. Protein: CASSISGTEPYEQYF. The whole variable domain, remainder taken from reference TRBV19 and TRBJ2-7, is DGGITQSPKYLFRKEGQNVTLSCEQNLNHDAMYWYRQDPGQGLRLIYYSQIVNDFQKGDIAEGYSVSREKKESFPLTVTSAQKNPTAFYLCASSISGTEPYEQYFGPGTRLTVT.